Below are 27 T cell receptor beta chains sequenced from a single sample in a study of OX40 agonist ivuxolimab in advanced cancers. TCRdb keeps only in-frame clones here, not all; method: immunoSEQ multiplex PCR. The sample lists approximately 70,000 clones; 75% to 95% were seen once. The input for sequencing was CD4+ or CD8+ T cells sorted from blood, taken in a trial of the OX40 agonist ivuxolimab. Receptor source: an adult with an advanced solid tumor such as melanoma, head and neck, liver or kidney cancer.

The chain has TRBV5-6 and TRBJ2-3, with 13 bases identical to TRBD2. V lost 7 bases to trimming and J lost 5 bases; unmatched junction nucleotides: 13. Germline lookup yields CDR1 SGHDT and CDR2 YYEEEE. The CDR3 spans 17 residues. In DNA form, the CDR3 reads TGTGCCAGCGGGAAACTAGCGGGAGGGCCAGGGAAAGATACGCAGTATTTT. Protein: CASGKLAGGPGKDTQYF.

This chain joins TRBV27 and TRBJ1-2, with 7 nucleotides matching TRBD1. The trim removed 3 bases at V and 10 bases at J, leaving 8 bases unmatched. Germline lookup yields CDR1 MNHEY and CDR2 SMNVEV (reference sequence). This CDR3 contains 13 residues. The CDR3 loop is CASSFNWDSPYTF. In DNA form, the CDR3 reads TGTGCCAGCAGTTTCAACTGGGACAGCCCCTACACCTTC.

The gene calls are TRBV11-2 and TRBJ2-1; a weak D match, TRBD1 (5 bases). The V gene lost 5 bases and the J gene lost 6 bases, with 20 bases spanning the gap. The CDR3 sequence is 16 residues long. Germline loops: CDR1 SGHAT, CDR2 FQNNGV. The CDR3 reads CASSPLGGQGANEQFF. Written as DNA, the CDR3 is TGTGCCAGCAGCCCGCTAGGTGGCCAAGGGGCCAATGAGCAGTTCTTC.

The chain joins TRBV28 to TRBJ1-1; a weak D match, TRBD1 (5 bases). With 6 bases removed from V and 3 bases from J, the gap between germline ends came to 8 bases. From germline, CDR1 is MDHEN and CDR2 SYDVKM. The CDR3 is 12 residues long. For the CDR3, the DNA is TGTGCCAGCAGAGACAGTCACACTGAAGCTTTCTTT. Its translation is CASRDSHTEAFF.

The CDR3 coding sequence is TGTGCCTGGAGTTTGTACCCGATGTACGAGCAGTACTTC. It codes for CAWSLYPMYEQYF. The gene calls are TRBV30 and TRBJ2-7; D unresolved. Germline values: CDR1 GTSNPN, CDR2 SVGIG (reference sequence). Trimming left V 2 bases short and J 4 bases short, with 12 bases between. CDR3 length equals 13 residues.

This chain links TRBV11-3 with TRBJ2-3; 7 nucleotides agree with TRBD2. Germline V lookup: CDR1 SGHNT, CDR2 YENEEA. The V segment lost 6 bases and the J segment 2 bases; nucleotides outside the gene matches: 2. The CDR3 totals 13 residues. In nucleotides, the CDR3 is TGTGCCAGCAGAGCGGGAAACACAGATACGCAGTATTTT. Its translation: CASRAGNTDTQYF. The full variable domain, with the rest looked up from reference TRBV11-3 and TRBJ2-3, is EAGVVQSPRYKIIEKKQPVAFWCNPISGHNTLYWYLQNLGQGPELLIRYENEEAVDDSQLPKDRFSAERLKGVDSTLKIQPAELGDSAVYLCASRAGNTDTQYFGPGTRLTVL.

The chain combines TRBV5-4 with TRBJ1-2; no firm D call. V was clipped by 0 bases and J by 7 bases, with 7 bases between them. The CDR3 has 12 amino acids. Per the germline V gene, CDR1 is SGHNT and CDR2 is YYREEE (reference sequence). In DNA, the CDR3 is TGTGCCAGCAGCTTGGCCCTTGGTGGCTACACCTTC. This translates into CASSLALGGYTF.

The DNA for the CDR3 is TGTGCCATCAGTGAGTTCCACGGGTCCCCCGATGAAAAACTGTTTTTT. Its translation is CAISEFHGSPDEKLFF. This sequence joins TRBV10-3 and TRBJ1-4; D unresolved. V gave up 1 base and J gave up 6 bases, with 15 bases separating them. Germline V gives CDR1 ENHRY, CDR2 SYGVKD. CDR3 length: 16 amino acids.

The chain recombines TRBV27 with TRBJ2-3; TRBD2 matches 8 bases. This CDR3 has 19 residues. V shed 1 base, J shed 0 bases, and the junction held 12 bases outside the gene matches. CDR1 MNHEY and CDR2 SMNVEV come from the germline V gene (reference sequence). The CDR3 DNA reads as TGTGCCAGCAGTTTATTCTTTGGCGCGGGAGGCCCTAGCACAGATACGCAGTATTTT. It is translated as CASSLFFGAGGPSTDTQYF.

The chain links TRBV5-4 to TRBJ2-7; no definite D call. The V gene lost 2 bases and the J gene lost 4 bases, with 13 bases spanning the gap. This CDR3 region has 14 residues. Germline CDR1 reads SGHNT; CDR2 reads YYREEE (reference sequence). CDR3 region: CASSLEAGLYEQYF. The DNA for the CDR3 is TGTGCCAGCAGCTTAGAGGCAGGATTATACGAGCAGTACTTC.

This clone was counted a single time. The V gene is TRBV9, the J gene TRBJ1-4; TRBD1 is a possible D gene (5 bases). V lost 4 bases to trimming and J lost 8 bases, with 21 bases between them. The germline V gene has CDR1 SGDLS and CDR2 YYNGEE. This CDR3 contains 16 residues. CDR3 nucleotides: TGTGCCAGCAGCCCAGTAGCGGGGGAGGACGGGGAAAAACTGTTTTTT. Translated: CASSPVAGEDGEKLFF.

The chain uses TRBV4-1 and TRBJ2-7, with D unresolved. Germline CDR1 reads MGHRA; CDR2 reads YSYEKL. The CDR3 totals 13 residues. Trimming removed 0 bases at V and 7 bases at J, with 10 bases between. The CDR3 DNA reads as TGCGCCAGCAGCCAAGATCTCCATCAAGAGCAGTACTTC. Translating gives CASSQDLHQEQYF.

V is TRBV19 and J is TRBJ2-5; TRBD1 is a possible D gene (6 bases). CDR1 is LNHDA and CDR2 is SQIVND in the germline V gene (reference sequence). V lost 3 bases to trimming and J lost 4 bases, with 9 bases between them. The CDR3 is 13 amino acids. In DNA, the CDR3 is TGTGCCAGTAGTATGCAGGGGAGAGAGACCCAGTACTTC. Protein product: CASSMQGRETQYF.

The chain couples TRBV13 to TRBJ1-1, with D possibly matching TRBD1 (5 bases). The ends were cut back, 5 bases at V and 2 bases at J, with 15 bases in the middle. From germline, CDR1 is PRHDT and CDR2 FYEKMQ (reference sequence). The CDR3 loop spans 15 amino acids. The CDR3 reads CASSPRGRPNTEAFF. The CDR3 coding sequence is TGTGCCAGCAGCCCCCGGGGGAGGCCTAACACTGAAGCTTTCTTT.

The gene calls are TRBV19 and TRBJ1-1; D remains unclear. V lost 3 bases and J 3 bases, leaving 11 bases between the germline ends. The CDR3 sequence is 14 residues long. CDR1 LNHDA and CDR2 SQIVND come from the germline V gene (reference sequence). CDR3 loop: CASSMNVWYTEAFF. CDR3 bases: TGTGCCAGTAGTATGAACGTATGGTACACTGAAGCTTTCTTT.

The chain recombines TRBV11-2 with TRBJ1-1; TRBD1 agrees at 7 bases. CDR1 and CDR2 (germline): SGHAT, FQNNGV. CDR3 size: 17 residues. V lost 1 base to trimming and J lost 4 bases; unmatched junction nucleotides: 12. CDR3 sequence: CASSLGRDSSEVTEAFF. DNA for the CDR3: TGTGCCAGCAGCTTAGGAAGGGACAGCAGCGAGGTCACTGAAGCTTTCTTT.

This clone was detected only a few times. CDR3 amino acids: CASTLGQGVEAFF. DNA for the CDR3: TGTGCCAGTACCCTGGGACAGGGGGTTGAAGCTTTCTTT. The chain has TRBV19 and TRBJ1-1, with TRBD1 matching 11 bases. CDR3 length: 13 amino acids. Germline V gives CDR1 LNHDA, CDR2 SQIVND (reference sequence). Germline trimming cut 7 bases from V and 7 bases from J; bases unmatched to any gene: 5.

CDR3 in DNA: TGTGCCAGCAGTTTATCGAGGCAGGGGGTTTCATCCTACGAGCAGTACTTC. Translation gives CASSLSRQGVSSYEQYF. The rearrangement links TRBV27 to TRBJ2-7; 7 bases are a match to TRBD1. The V gene end was trimmed by 0 bases and the J gene end by 1 base; junction bases not matched to a gene: 9. Per the germline V gene, CDR1 is MNHEY and CDR2 is SMNVEV (reference sequence). This CDR3 region has 17 residues.

The rearrangement uses TRBV7-9 and TRBJ1-2, with D maybe TRBD1 (5 bases). Germline CDR1 SEHNR, CDR2 FQNEAQ (reference sequence). With 7 bases removed from V and 4 bases from J, the gap between germline ends came to 13 bases. The CDR3 has 13 residues. In DNA, the CDR3 is TGTGCCAGCACCCCCTCGGGGACCTATGGCTACACCTTC. It specifies CASTPSGTYGYTF.

V and J are TRBV19 and TRBJ1-1; tentative D call: TRBD1 (6 bases). V lost 1 base and J lost 2, with 11 bases in between. Germline V gene sequence: CDR1 LNHDA, CDR2 SQIVND (reference sequence). This CDR3 has 15 amino acids. The DNA of the CDR3 is TGTGCCAGTAGTATAGGGGGGGGGACAAACACTGAAGCTTTCTTT. Its translation is CASSIGGGTNTEAFF.

Note on this clone: The same CDR3 also results from other DNA sequences found in this sample. The chain recombines TRBV15 with TRBJ2-3, with no clear D. V was trimmed by 1 base and J by 6 bases, leaving 2 bases between them. The CDR3 contains 11 residues. In germline, CDR1 is LNHNV, CDR2 YYDKDF (reference sequence). The CDR3 DNA reads as TGTGCCACCAGCAGAGCTGATACGCAGTATTTT. It is translated as CATSRADTQYF.

The chain combines TRBV19 with TRBJ2-1; tentatively, D is TRBD1 (5 bases). Looked up from germline, CDR1 is LNHDA and CDR2 is SQIVND (reference sequence). V was pared by 1 base and J by 8 bases, with 9 bases between. The CDR3 covers 13 residues. DNA of the CDR3: TGTGCCAGTAGTATAGCCTCAGGGTATGAGCAGTTCTTC. This encodes CASSIASGYEQFF.

The rearrangement links TRBV4-1 to TRBJ1-1, with D possibly being TRBD1 (5 bases). V was pared by 3 bases and J by 3 bases, with 11 bases between. CDR3 length equals 14 residues. Germline CDR1 is MGHRA and CDR2 is YSYEKL. The CDR3 nucleotides read TGCGCCAGCAGCCAGGATACAGGAGACACTGAAGCTTTCTTT. It is translated as CASSQDTGDTEAFF.

This chain uses TRBV7-3 with TRBJ2-5; 9 nucleotides match TRBD2. CDR1 and CDR2 from the germline V gene are SGHTA and FQGTGA. V lost 1 base, J lost 5 bases, and 11 bases stayed unmatched. CDR3 length: 17 residues. The DNA of the CDR3 is TGTGCCAGCAGCTTAATCGGGGGTAGCGGGAGCATCGAGACCCAGTACTTC. Translation gives CASSLIGGSGSIETQYF.

The rearrangement uses TRBV28 and TRBJ2-7, with 15 bases matching TRBD2. V lost 4 bases and J lost 0; bases outside the gene matches: 7. Looked up from germline, CDR1 is MDHEN and CDR2 is SYDVKM. CDR3 length equals 18 residues. For the CDR3, the DNA is TGTGCCAGCAGTTCGGGACTAGCGGGAGGACTGAGCTCCTACGAGCAGTACTTC. Amino acid sequence: CASSSGLAGGLSSYEQYF.

The rearrangement links TRBV5-4 to TRBJ2-1, with 12 positions matching TRBD2. Germline CDR1 and CDR2: SGHNT and YYREEE (reference sequence). This CDR3 is 15 amino acids long. The V gene end was trimmed by 4 bases and the J gene end by 8 bases; junction bases not matched to a gene: 7. The CDR3 sequence is CASSPLAGGSHEQFF. The CDR3 DNA is TGTGCCAGCAGCCCACTAGCGGGAGGTTCCCATGAGCAGTTCTTC.

The V gene is TRBV7-8, the J gene TRBJ2-5, with 12 bases fitting TRBD2. The CDR3 has 19 residues. V lost 0 bases to trimming and J lost 1 base; unmatched junction nucleotides: 9. Germline V gene data show CDR1 as SGHVS and CDR2 as FQNEAQ. The CDR3 loop reads CASSLADLGLAGIQETQYF. The CDR3 DNA reads as TGTGCCAGCAGCTTAGCCGACCTCGGACTAGCGGGGATCCAAGAGACCCAGTACTTC. The variable domain in full, completed from reference TRBV7-8 and TRBJ2-5, reads GAGVSQSPRYKVAKRGQDVALRCDPISGHVSLFWYQQALGQGPEFLTYFQNEAQLDKSGLPSDRFFAERPEGSVSTLKIQRTQQEDSAVYLCASSLADLGLAGIQETQYFGPGTRLLVL.